This passage covers 32 T cell receptor beta chains from one sample sequenced in a study of blood T cell repertoires in COVID-19. The assay was immunoSEQ multiplex PCR, and TCRdb's table has in-frame clones only and misses some. Of roughly 56,000 clones in the sample, about 85% are singletons; the top ten hold roughly a tenth. The sequencing input was peripheral blood. These receptors were obtained from a human donor in a cohort sampled during active COVID-19.

The chain couples TRBV18 to TRBJ2-2, with TRBD1 matching over 7 bases. There are 15 residues in the CDR3. Germline lookup yields CDR1 KGHSH and CDR2 LQKENI. Unmatched junction bases numbered 1, after V lost 3 bases and J lost 0 bases. CDR3 amino acids: CASSPGTANTGELFF. The DNA of the CDR3 is TGTGCCAGCTCACCCGGGACAGCGAACACCGGGGAGCTGTTTTTT. The whole variable domain, remainder taken from reference TRBV18 and TRBJ2-2, is NAGVMQNPRHLVRRRGQEARLRCSPMKGHSHVYWYRQLPEEGLKFMVYLQKENIIDESGMPKERFSAEFPKEGPSILRIQQVVRGDSAAYFCASSPGTANTGELFFGEGSRLTVL.

The V and J genes are TRBV6-2 or TRBV6-3 and TRBJ2-1; a possible D gene is TRBD2 (5 bases). The CDR3 consists of 16 residues. The germline V gene encodes CDR1 MNHEY and CDR2 SVGEGT. The germline V and J ends were trimmed by 4 bases and 1 base, with 14 bases remaining between them. The CDR3 loop reads CASSSQRSRSYNEQFF. CDR3 nucleotides: TGTGCCAGCAGTTCCCAGCGGTCCCGGTCCTACAATGAGCAGTTCTTC.

The chain employs TRBV7-2 and TRBJ2-7; 7 bases agree with TRBD2. Trimming took 6 bases from V and 2 from J; bases not matched to a gene: 10. The CDR3 is made up of 15 amino acids. The germline V gene has CDR1 SGHTA and CDR2 FQGNSA. The CDR3 reads CASREGLGRPYEQYF. The CDR3 bases are TGTGCCAGCAGAGAAGGACTAGGGCGTCCCTACGAGCAGTACTTC.

CDR3 region: CASSYSPLNTEAFF. The CDR3, as DNA: TGTGCCAGCAGTTATAGCCCACTGAACACTGAAGCTTTCTTT. The chain links TRBV6-5 to TRBJ1-1; D is ambiguous. CDR1 and CDR2 (germline): MNHEY, SVGAGI. The germline V and J ends were trimmed by 3 bases and 0 bases, with 8 bases remaining between them. The CDR3 is 14 amino acids.

V is TRBV15 and J is TRBJ2-3, with TRBD2 matching over 8 bases. The CDR3 runs to 12 residues. Germline CDR1 and CDR2: LNHNV and YYDKDF (reference sequence). V gave up 8 bases and J gave up 5 bases; unmatched junction bases: 3. CDR3 loop: CATGRGEDTQYF. The CDR3 bases are TGTGCCACCGGGCGGGGGGAAGATACGCAGTATTTT.

V and J are TRBV27 and TRBJ1-5, with a possible D match to TRBD1 (5 bases). From germline, CDR1 is MNHEY and CDR2 SMNVEV (reference sequence). The CDR3 totals 15 residues. With 5 bases removed from V and 1 base from J, the gap between germline ends came to 12 bases. CDR3 sequence (DNA): TGTGCCAGCAGTCCGTCGACAGTAAGCAATCAGCCCCAGCATTTT. It codes for CASSPSTVSNQPQHF.

This clone appeared a few times. The chain joins TRBV4-3 to TRBJ1-1, with D perhaps matching TRBD1 (5 bases). Germline loops: CDR1 LGHNA, CDR2 YSLEER. The V gene lost 0 bases and the J gene lost 4 bases, with 12 bases spanning the gap. The CDR3 consists of 15 residues. The CDR3 sequence is CASSQDLQGGTEAFF. In DNA, the CDR3 is TGCGCCAGCAGCCAAGATCTGCAGGGTGGCACTGAAGCTTTCTTT.

This chain connects TRBV2 to TRBJ2-5; D is possibly TRBD1 (6 bases). Trimming shortened V by 7 bases and J by 5 bases, and 11 bases separated the two germline ends. The CDR3 loop spans 12 amino acids. Germline lookup yields CDR1 SNHLY and CDR2 FYNNEI. The CDR3: CASTPGAETQYF. The CDR3 DNA reads TGTGCCAGCACTCCAGGGGCCGAGACCCAGTACTTC.

V and J are TRBV3-1 (or the pseudogene TRBV3-2) and TRBJ2-5; 14 bases agree with TRBD2. V was clipped by 0 bases and J by 5 bases; unmatched bases: 2. Looked up from germline, CDR1 is LGHDT and CDR2 is YNNKEL (reference sequence). This CDR3 has 16 residues. The CDR3 spells CASSQETSGRGETQYF. The CDR3 coding sequence is TGTGCCAGCAGCCAAGAGACTAGCGGGAGGGGGGAGACCCAGTACTTC.

The rearrangement joins TRBV11-2 to TRBJ1-4; D is ambiguous. The CDR3 contains 19 residues. The germline gives CDR1 SGHAT, CDR2 FQNNGV. Trimming stripped 5 bases from V and 4 bases from J, with 26 bases between. For the CDR3, the DNA is TGTGCCAGCAGCCCCTATCCTACCAAAGGAAACAGCCTTAATGAAAAACTGTTTTTT. It translates to CASSPYPTKGNSLNEKLFF.

This chain connects TRBV4-1 to TRBJ2-7; 8 positions agree with TRBD1. V lost 3 bases, J lost 3 bases, and 7 bases stayed unmatched. Germline CDR1 reads MGHRA; CDR2 reads YSYEKL. The CDR3 has 15 residues. CDR3 protein: CASSQGPGGYYEQYF. In DNA, the CDR3 is TGCGCCAGCAGCCAGGGTCCAGGGGGCTACTACGAGCAGTACTTC.

The rearrangement joins TRBV5-1 to TRBJ2-2, with 12 bases lining up with TRBD2. Germline CDR1 reads SGHRS; CDR2 reads YFSETQ. The CDR3 is 16 amino acids. V was pared by 5 bases and J by 3 bases, with 5 bases of the junction left unmatched. The CDR3 nucleotides are TGCGCCAGCAGGGTGACTAGCGGGAGTGACACCGGGGAGCTGTTTTTT. Encoded protein: CASRVTSGSDTGELFF. The full variable domain, its missing parts supplied by reference TRBV5-1 and TRBJ2-2, is KAGVTQTPRYLIKTRGQQVTLSCSPISGHRSVSWYQQTPGQGLQFLFEYFSETQRNKGNFPGRFSGRQFSNSRSEMNVSTLELGDSALYLCASRVTSGSDTGELFFGEGSRLTVL.

The chain recombines TRBV3-1 (or the pseudogene TRBV3-2) with TRBJ1-2; the D is unclear. Germline lookup yields CDR1 LGHDT and CDR2 YNNKEL (reference sequence). The CDR3 runs 13 residues. V was trimmed by 0 bases and J by 4 bases, leaving 6 bases between them. This CDR3 reads CASSQEGIYGYTF. CDR3 nucleotides: TGTGCCAGCAGCCAAGAGGGCATCTATGGCTACACCTTC.

In this sample, this clone turned up a few times. V and J are TRBV5-1 and TRBJ1-2; 9 bases are shared with TRBD1. Per the germline V gene, CDR1 is SGHRS and CDR2 is YFSETQ. V was clipped by 1 base and J by 2 bases; unmatched bases: 3. This CDR3 has 15 amino acids. Here the CDR3 DNA reads TGCGCCAGCAGCTTGACAGGGGGCCTAAACTATGGCTACACCTTC. It yields the protein CASSLTGGLNYGYTF.

The chain recombines TRBV27 with TRBJ1-5, with D maybe TRBD1 (6 bases). Germline V gene lookup returns CDR1 MNHEY and CDR2 SMNVEV (reference sequence). V was trimmed by 6 bases and J by 6 bases, leaving 12 bases between them. The length of the CDR3 is 13 residues. CDR3 sequence reads: CASSPDRTQPQHF. CDR3 DNA: TGTGCCAGCAGCCCTGACAGGACTCAGCCCCAGCATTTT.

V is TRBV19 and J is TRBJ2-1; 7 nucleotides agree with TRBD2. The CDR3 runs to 15 residues. CDR1 and CDR2 from the germline V gene are LNHDA and SQIVND (reference sequence). The J segment lost 3 bases and the V segment lost 7 bases, leaving 9 bases of the junction unmatched. The CDR3 spells CASNKGGSVYNEQFF. The CDR3 region has the DNA TGTGCCAGTAATAAGGGCGGGAGTGTCTACAATGAGCAGTTCTTC.

The chain has TRBV27 and TRBJ2-7, with D unclear. Trimming removed 3 bases at V and 1 base at J, with 7 bases between. Germline V gives CDR1 MNHEY, CDR2 SMNVEV (reference sequence). The CDR3 extends over 13 amino acids. The CDR3, as DNA: TGTGCCAGCAGTTTGTACCAGTCCTACGAGCAGTACTTC. As protein: CASSLYQSYEQYF.

This chain links TRBV6-5 with TRBJ2-7; no clear D gene. The germline V gene encodes CDR1 MNHEY and CDR2 SVGAGI. Trimming took 5 bases from V and 3 from J, leaving 8 bases between them. The CDR3 consists of 12 residues. The chain's CDR3 is CASSTPDYEQYF. The CDR3 region has the DNA TGTGCCAGCAGTACCCCAGACTACGAGCAGTACTTC.

This rearrangement joins TRBV18 to TRBJ2-2; no reliable D call. Germline CDR1 and CDR2: KGHSH and LQKENI. Trimming shortened V by 4 bases and J by 2 bases, and 8 bases separated the two germline ends. This CDR3 spans 14 amino acids. CDR3 protein: CASSLSGNTGELFF. The CDR3 DNA sequence: TGTGCCAGCTCACTCAGTGGTAACACCGGGGAGCTGTTTTTT. The whole variable domain, filled in from reference TRBV18 and TRBJ2-2, reads NAGVMQNPRHLVRRRGQEARLRCSPMKGHSHVYWYRQLPEEGLKFMVYLQKENIIDESGMPKERFSAEFPKEGPSILRIQQVVRGDSAAYFCASSLSGNTGELFFGEGSRLTVL.

In its sample, this clone was seen once. The chain employs TRBV27 and TRBJ2-3; unclear D gene. The length of the CDR3 is 11 residues. V was clipped by 6 bases and J by 6 bases, with 7 bases between them. Germline CDR1 is MNHEY and CDR2 is SMNVEV (reference sequence). The CDR3 DNA sequence: TGTGCCAGCAGAATCGAGGATACGCAGTATTTT. Translating gives CASRIEDTQYF.

Notes on this clone: The sample contains more than one DNA sequence encoding this CDR3. The rearrangement links TRBV3-1 (or the pseudogene TRBV3-2) to TRBJ1-4; D is unclear. Deletions cut 1 base from V and 1 base from J, with 7 bases between. CDR1 and CDR2 from the germline V gene are LGHDT and YNNKEL (reference sequence). This CDR3 spans 15 amino acids. CDR3 in amino acids: CASSQAGGTNEKLFF. CDR3 sequence (DNA): TGTGCCAGCAGCCAAGCCGGCGGAACTAATGAAAAACTGTTTTTT.

The chain employs TRBV27 and TRBJ2-3; 8 nucleotides align to TRBD2. V was pared by 4 bases and J by 3 bases, with 24 bases of the junction left unmatched. CDR1 and CDR2 (germline): MNHEY, SMNVEV (reference sequence). This CDR3 is 21 amino acids long. CDR3 nucleotide sequence: TGTGCCAGCAGTTCCTCCCCGCCGTTCCCGGGATTAGCGGGGAGAACAGATACGCAGTATTTT. The encoded protein is CASSSSPPFPGLAGRTDTQYF.

The rearrangement links TRBV19 to TRBJ2-7, with D unclear. Germline V gene lookup returns CDR1 LNHDA and CDR2 SQIVND (reference sequence). The CDR3 contains 14 residues. V lost 0 bases to trimming and J lost 3 bases, with 9 bases between them. Here the CDR3 DNA reads TGTGCCAGTAGTATAGATCACAGATTCTACGAGCAGTACTTC. This gives the protein CASSIDHRFYEQYF.

The V call is TRBV12-3 or TRBV12-4, the J call TRBJ2-7; D gene ambiguous. V gave up 3 bases and J gave up 2 bases, with 8 bases separating them. This CDR3 has 13 residues. This CDR3 reads CASSLGTTYEQYF. In DNA, the CDR3 is TGTGCCAGCAGTTTGGGCACCACCTACGAGCAGTACTTC.

The V gene is TRBV28, the J gene TRBJ2-2; D gene unclear. Germline CDR1 reads MDHEN; CDR2 reads SYDVKM. V was trimmed by 4 bases and J by 5 bases, leaving 11 bases between them. The CDR3 is 14 residues long. DNA of the CDR3: TGTGCCAGCAGTTGGGCTATTGAAACCGGGGAGCTGTTTTTT. Protein sequence: CASSWAIETGELFF.

The genes are TRBV6-6 and TRBJ1-1; D perhaps matches TRBD1 (5 bases). Germline V lookup: CDR1 MNHNY, CDR2 SVGAGI (reference sequence). V shed 6 bases and J shed 4 bases, with 21 bases lying between them. This CDR3 has 16 residues. CDR3 sequence (DNA): TGTGCCAGCAGCAACGGGCCCGGAAGGGGCGGCACTGAAGCTTTCTTT. This codes for CASSNGPGRGGTEAFF.

The gene calls are TRBV5-1 and TRBJ2-3; 12 nucleotides agree with TRBD2. The trim removed 4 bases at V and 4 bases at J, leaving 7 bases unmatched. Looked up from germline, CDR1 is SGHRS and CDR2 is YFSETQ. The CDR3 loop spans 16 amino acids. The CDR3, as DNA: TGCGCCAGCAGCGGCCGACTAGCGGGAGTTCCAGATACGCAGTATTTT. Protein sequence: CASSGRLAGVPDTQYF. Full variable domain (outside the CDR3, taken from reference TRBV5-1 and TRBJ2-3): KAGVTQTPRYLIKTRGQQVTLSCSPISGHRSVSWYQQTPGQGLQFLFEYFSETQRNKGNFPGRFSGRQFSNSRSEMNVSTLELGDSALYLCASSGRLAGVPDTQYFGPGTRLTVL.

This clone showed up just once. J is TRBJ2-5 and V is TRBV9; 9 bases are a match to TRBD2. Germline V gives CDR1 SGDLS, CDR2 YYNGEE. The V segment lost 4 bases and the J segment 4 bases; nucleotides outside the gene matches: 11. CDR3 length: 16 amino acids. The CDR3 coding sequence is TGTGCCAGCAGCCCTATGTTAGCGGGAGTAGGAGAGACCCAGTACTTC. This translates into CASSPMLAGVGETQYF. The full variable domain, rest sourced from reference TRBV9 and TRBJ2-5, is DSGVTQTPKHLITATGQRVTLRCSPRSGDLSVYWYQQSLDQGLQFLIQYYNGEERAKGNILERFSAQQFPDLHSELNLSSLELGDSALYFCASSPMLAGVGETQYFGPGTRLLVL.

The rearrangement joins TRBV27 to TRBJ1-4, with D possibly matching TRBD1 (6 bases). Between the trimmed V and J ends, which lost 5 bases and 4 bases, there was a span of 11 bases. This CDR3 region has 14 residues. The germline V gene has CDR1 MNHEY and CDR2 SMNVEV (reference sequence). As DNA, the CDR3 is TGTGCCAGCAGTCCCTACAGGGTTAATGAAAAACTGTTTTTT. Translation: CASSPYRVNEKLFF.

This clone was counted between two and nine times. V is TRBV19 and J is TRBJ2-2, with D possibly being TRBD2 (5 bases). CDR1 is LNHDA and CDR2 is SQIVND in the germline V gene (reference sequence). The CDR3 extends over 17 amino acids. V lost 5 bases, J lost 3 bases, and 19 bases lay in between. The CDR3 loop is CASSLQIPTIYTGELFF. The DNA for the CDR3 is TGTGCCAGTAGTCTGCAAATCCCGACTATCTACACCGGGGAGCTGTTTTTT.

This clone came up once. The V gene is TRBV10-2, the J gene TRBJ1-1, with TRBD1 matching 10 bases. The CDR3 loop spans 16 amino acids. With 8 bases clipped from V and 1 base from J, the junction kept 10 bases outside the gene matches. Germline V gene lookup returns CDR1 WSHSY and CDR2 SAAADI. The CDR3 sequence is CASWTGGSHRNTEAFF. DNA of the CDR3: TGCGCCAGCTGGACAGGGGGTTCTCACCGGAACACTGAAGCTTTCTTT.

The rearrangement uses TRBV7-9 and TRBJ2-7; 8 nucleotides agree with TRBD2. The CDR3 covers 16 residues. With V trimmed by 1 base and J by 5 bases, 10 bases remained unmatched. CDR1 is SEHNR, CDR2 FQNEAQ, per germline (reference sequence). The CDR3 reads CASSLVTGLGTDEQYF. CDR3 in DNA: TGTGCCAGCAGCTTAGTTACGGGACTAGGTACTGACGAGCAGTACTTC.